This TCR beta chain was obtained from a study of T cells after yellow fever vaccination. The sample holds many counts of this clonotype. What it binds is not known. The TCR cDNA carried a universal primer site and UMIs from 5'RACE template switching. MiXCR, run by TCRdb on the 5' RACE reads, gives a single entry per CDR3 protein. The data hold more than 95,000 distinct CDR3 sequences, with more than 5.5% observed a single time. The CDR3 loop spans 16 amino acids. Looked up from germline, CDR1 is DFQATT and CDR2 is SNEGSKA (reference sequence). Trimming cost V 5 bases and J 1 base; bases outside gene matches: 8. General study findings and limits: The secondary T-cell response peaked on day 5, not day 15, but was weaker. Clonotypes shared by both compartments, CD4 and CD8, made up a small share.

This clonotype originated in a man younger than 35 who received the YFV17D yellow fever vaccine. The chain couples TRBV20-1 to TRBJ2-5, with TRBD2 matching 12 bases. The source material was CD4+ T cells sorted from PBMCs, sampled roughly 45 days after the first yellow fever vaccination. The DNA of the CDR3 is TGCAGTGCTCCTGGACTAGCGGGGACATTCCAAGAGACCCAGTACTTC. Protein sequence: CSAPGLAGTFQETQYF.